This TCR beta chain was observed in a study of blood T cells in healthy people across ages. A sample-barcoded 5' primer and a J-beta primer mix were used in a second PCR of roughly 7 to 12 cycles. All samples yielded 2.5 million or more CDR3-containing paired-end reads. From the 5' RACE reads, TCRdb called clonotypes with MiXCR, one entry per CDR3 protein. The sample has 1.8 million or so distinct CDR3 sequences, around 42% seen once. The sequenced sample consisted of blood. The TCR comes from a human donor in good health.

The CDR3 sequence is CASSQDTYQSSYEQYF. For the CDR3, the DNA is TGTGCCAGCAGCCAAGATACATACCAAAGCTCCTACGAGCAGTACTTC. This chain uses TRBV4-2 with TRBJ2-7; D is ambiguous. Germline V CDR1 and CDR2: LGHNA, YNFKEQ. This CDR3 has 16 amino acids. V was clipped by 0 bases and J by 0 bases, with 12 bases between them.